This T cell receptor beta chain originates from a study of regulatory T cells in long-lasting Graves disease (TCRdb year 2021). For the study in its entirety: Patients with newly diagnosed Graves' disease had been on antithyroid drugs for under 3 months. A total of 33 samples were covered by TCR sequencing, comprising approximately 13 persistent and approximately 20 newly diagnosed Graves' disease patients. The study was conducted in China and was registered as a clinical trial. This study used TCR sequencing and RNA sequencing of peripheral blood to compare persistent Graves' disease patients against newly diagnosed Graves' disease patients. The study at large found these results: The authors acknowledged the small sample size as a limitation that may reduce accuracy. Persistent patients shared more public clonotypes among themselves (fewer than 3,000) than newly diagnosed patients did (roughly 910). Sequencing and analysis were limited to the TCR beta chain. TRBV28, TRBJ1-2 and TRBJ2-5 were preferentially used in persistent disease, while TRBV20-1 and TRBJ2-1 were favored in newly diagnosed disease. The study examined only peripheral blood because the primary lesion, thyroid tissue, could not be accessed. Persistent Graves' disease patients showed lower TCR Shannon entropy and fewer highly expanded clones than newly diagnosed patients, suggesting clonal expansion.

A distance of 16 bases separates the germline ends of V and J, which lose 10 bases and 2 bases respectively. In the germline V gene, CDR1 corresponds to SNHLY and CDR2 to FYNNEI. The CDR3 contains 14 residues, cysteine and phenylalanine counted. This entry keeps only the CDR3 DNA: 42 bases, framed from base 1. This clonotype was observed many times. Its target antigen remains unknown. No much larger clonotype is one base removed from it; base qualities were not supplied. This specimen's time point label, interpreted: newly diagnosed GD, antithyroid drugs for less than 3 months. RNA was extracted from PBMCs in TRIzol for both TCR sequencing and RNA sequencing. Graves' disease was diagnosed according to American Thyroid Association guidelines. The patients came from an endocrinology department in Xi'an, China. From each patient, nine milliliters of peripheral blood was collected into an EDTA anticoagulant tube. Ficoll Paque Plus density gradient separation was used to isolate PBMCs, and no further T cell sorting was done. An Agilent 2100 Bioanalyzer and agarose gel were used to check RNA quality, while a NanoDrop 2000 measured RNA concentration.

Library preparation used multiplex PCR. The instrument given in TCRdb is Illumina HiSeq 4000. To build TCR beta libraries, CDR3 regions were amplified by Arm-PCR using iRepertoire HTBI primers. PCR products were gel purified before sequencing. The original pipeline was this. Gene usage analysis of CDR3 amino acid clonotypes relied on the 55 to 80 TRBV and over 13 TRBJ segments identified across samples. COPE and FqMerger were used to merge the filtered high-quality paired reads into contigs. Contigs were aligned with BLAST to IMGT TRBV, TRBD and TRBJ reference genes, and CDR3 was defined per IMGT. Any clonotype with a frequency above 0.1% was counted as a highly expanded clone. Shannon entropy was used to measure repertoire diversity, and the Gini coefficient was used to measure V-J evenness. A clonotype was considered public if more than one individual shared it. The public sequencing data were trimmed at Q25 with fastp and processed into clonotypes with MiXCR by TCRdb, which kept only in-frame beta chains. Under each unique CDR3 protein, matching rows form one entry showing the most common genes and DNA. V and J calls and clone size were set by TCRdb, not the authors. The sample includes approximately 400,000 distinct CDR3 sequences, with roughly a sixth observed a single time. Jointly, the top ten make up about 24% of the sample.

The chain uses TRBV2 and TRBJ2-3, with the D gene not clear enough to name. This clonotype was obtained from a female donor with Graves disease. The sequenced sample was peripheral blood mononuclear cells (PBMCs), obtained at new diagnosis, from a patient treated with antithyroid drugs. The CDR3 in this case is CATKDAMATDTQYF. The DNA sequence is given as TGTGCCACCAAGGACGCGATGGCCACAGATACGCAGTATTTT. When the CDR3 is completed using the reference TRBV2 and TRBJ2-3 genes on either side, the full variable domain is EPEVTQTPSHQVTQMGQEVILRCVPISNHLYFYWYRQILGQKVEFLVSFYNNEISEKSEIFDDQFSVERPDGSNFTLKIRSTKLEDSAMYFCATKDAMATDTQYFGPGTRLTVL.